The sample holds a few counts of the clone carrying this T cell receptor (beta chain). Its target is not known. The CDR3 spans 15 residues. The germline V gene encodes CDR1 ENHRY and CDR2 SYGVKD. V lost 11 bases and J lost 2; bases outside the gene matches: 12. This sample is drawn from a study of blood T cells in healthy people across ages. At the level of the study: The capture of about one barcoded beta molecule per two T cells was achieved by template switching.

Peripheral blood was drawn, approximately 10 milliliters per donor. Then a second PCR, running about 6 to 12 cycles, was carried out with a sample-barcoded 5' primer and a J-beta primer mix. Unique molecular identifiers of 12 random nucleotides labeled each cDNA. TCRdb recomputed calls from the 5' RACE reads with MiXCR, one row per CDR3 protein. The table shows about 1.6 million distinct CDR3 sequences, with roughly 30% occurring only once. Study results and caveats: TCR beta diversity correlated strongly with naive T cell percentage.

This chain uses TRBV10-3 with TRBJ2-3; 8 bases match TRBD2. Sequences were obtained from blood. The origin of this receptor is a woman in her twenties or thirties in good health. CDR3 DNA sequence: TGTGCCTCCGGGGGGGCGGGGGGCGACACAGATACGCAGTATTTT. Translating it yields CASGGAGGDTDTQYF.